These T cell receptor beta chains were read from a single sample in a study of shared clonotypes between healthy human individuals. Assay used: immunoSEQ multiplex PCR; TCRdb lists only in-frame clones, some missing. The repertoire holds about 2.3 million clones, with about nine tenths as singletons. Sequencing input: naive CD4+ T cells from PBMCs. All receptors come from a man aged 18 to 35 in good health. Some clones in this sample may be carry-over from other donors' samples. Both conserved end residues are part of each CDR3. Each record gives: D gene, J gene, CDR3 length, clone size, V gene, CDR3 protein, CDR3 DNA. A D gene is named only where the DNA matches it firmly. Rows give clone size only sometimes, using once, few, many, or a class for an expanded clone.

.,TRBJ1-1,13,.,TRBV5-1,CASSLERNTEAFF,TGCGCCAGCAGCTTGGAGCGAAACACTGAAGCTTTCTTT
.,TRBJ2-7,13,.,TRBV28,CASTSVRPYEQYF,TGTGCCAGCACATCCGTTCGCCCCTACGAGCAGTACTTC
TRBD1,TRBJ1-4,16,once,TRBV6-1,CASREPGQAGGEKLFF,TGTGCCAGCAGAGAACCGGGACAGGCCGGGGGTGAAAAACTGTTTTTT
.,TRBJ1-2,14,.,TRBV7-2,CASSLSRSSLGYTF,TGTGCCAGCAGCTTAAGTCGCAGTAGCCTTGGCTACACCTTC
TRBD2,TRBJ2-3,14,.,TRBV5-1,CASSLDGTRGEQYF,TGCGCCAGCAGCTTGGACGGGACTAGAGGGGAGCAGTATTTT
TRBD1,TRBJ2-3,15,.,TRBV30,CAWSVGTVDTDTQYF,TGTGCCTGGAGTGTAGGGACAGTTGACACAGATACGCAGTATTTT
.,TRBJ2-1,14,.,TRBV7-3,CASSSGTSPNEQFF,TGTGCCAGCAGCTCCGGGACCAGCCCCAATGAGCAGTTCTTC
.,TRBJ1-4,15,.,TRBV18,CASSPHLGADEKLFF,TGTGCCAGCTCACCACATCTGGGGGCGGATGAAAAACTGTTTTTT
.,TRBJ2-7,15,.,TRBV7-9,CASSLIQANSYEQYF,TGTGCCAGCAGCTTAATACAGGCAAACTCCTACGAGCAGTACTTC
.,TRBJ1-3,14,.,TRBV9,CASSVGDAGNTIYF,TGTGCCAGCAGCGTGGGAGACGCAGGGAACACCATATATTTT
TRBD2,TRBJ2-3,15,.,TRBV10-1,CASSETSGIRDTQYF,TGCGCCAGCAGTGAGACTAGCGGGATTAGAGATACGCAGTATTTT
.,TRBJ2-3,15,.,TRBV9,CASSVGTVSTDTQYF,TGTGCCAGCAGCGTAGGGACAGTTAGCACAGATACGCAGTATTTT
.,TRBJ2-3,14,.,TRBV11-2,CASSDRIQTDTQYF,TGTGCCAGCAGCGACAGAATTCAGACAGATACGCAGTATTTT
.,TRBJ2-7,14,.,TRBV10-2,CASSDGSWVLEQYF,TGCGCCAGCAGTGACGGGTCGTGGGTCCTCGAGCAGTACTTC
.,TRBJ1-1,14,.,TRBV4-3,CASSQDLGITEAFF,TGCGCCAGCAGCCAAGATTTGGGGATCACTGAAGCTTTCTTT
.,TRBJ1-5,15,.,TRBV27,CASSSTDSRAQPQHF,TGTGCCAGCAGTTCCACGGACAGTCGGGCTCAGCCCCAGCATTTT
.,TRBJ2-7,16,.,TRBV7-9,CASSLALGAVFGEQYF,TGTGCCAGCAGCTTAGCGTTGGGGGCTGTCTTTGGCGAGCAGTACTTC
.,TRBJ2-7,16,.,TRBV27,CASSLVWSEPHYEQYF,TGTGCCAGCAGTTTAGTGTGGTCGGAGCCGCACTACGAGCAGTACTTC
.,TRBJ2-7,15,.,TRBV18,CASSPPAGPVYEQYF,TGTGCCAGCTCACCACCGGCAGGGCCTGTCTACGAGCAGTACTTC
.,TRBJ2-5,16,once,TRBV4-1,CASSQVGRNLQETQYF,TGCGCCAGCAGCCAAGTGGGGCGGAACCTACAAGAGACCCAGTACTTC
.,TRBJ1-5,16,.,TRBV11-2,CASSLLGRPSNQPQHF,TGTGCCAGCAGCCTCCTCGGACGGCCTAGCAATCAGCCCCAGCATTTT
.,TRBJ1-1,14,.,TRBV7-8,CASSLVGRDTEAFF,TGTGCCAGCAGCTTAGTGGGACGGGACACTGAAGCTTTCTTT
TRBD1,TRBJ2-7,17,.,TRBV4-2,CASSPSLGGQGRAEQYF,TGTGCCAGCAGCCCCTCGTTAGGAGGACAGGGGAGGGCCGAGCAGTACTTC
.,TRBJ1-5,12,.,TRBV10-3,CATAWPGQPQHF,TGTGCCACCGCGTGGCCAGGGCAGCCCCAGCATTTT
.,TRBJ1-4,15,.,TRBV14,CASSQTQEFNEKLFF,TGTGCCAGCAGCCAGACTCAGGAATTTAATGAAAAACTGTTTTTT
TRBD2,TRBJ2-1,16,.,TRBV6-5,CASSYSRTSGSNEQFF,TGTGCCAGCAGTTACTCGAGGACTAGCGGAAGCAATGAGCAGTTCTTC
.,TRBJ2-5,14,once,TRBV10-3,CAISESAGRETQYF,TGTGCCATCAGTGAGTCGGCGGGCCGGGAGACCCAGTACTTC
.,TRBJ1-1,12,once,TRBV30,CASTPMNTEAFF,TGTGCCTCAACACCCATGAACACTGAAGCTTTCTTT
.,TRBJ2-3,15,.,TRBV28,CASSFTDRSTDTQYF,TGTGCCAGCAGTTTTACCGACAGGTCAACAGATACGCAGTATTTT
.,TRBJ1-1,17,.,TRBV15,CATSRDRRPGLHTEAFF,TGTGCCACCAGCAGAGATCGCCGGCCAGGCCTTCACACTGAAGCTTTCTTT
.,TRBJ1-2,13,.,TRBV5-1,CASSLEGDGGYTF,TGCGCCAGCAGCTTGGAAGGAGATGGAGGCTACACCTTC
.,TRBJ2-4,13,.,TRBV29-1,CSVEKGSKNIQYF,TGCAGCGTTGAAAAGGGTTCCAAAAACATTCAGTACTTC
TRBD2,TRBJ2-3,14,.,TRBV28,CASSWGLAIDTQYF,TGTGCCAGCAGCTGGGGACTAGCGATAGATACGCAGTATTTT
.,TRBJ2-5,14,.,TRBV7-2,CASSWNSPEETQYF,TGTGCCAGCAGCTGGAACAGCCCGGAGGAGACCCAGTACTTC
TRBD1,TRBJ2-2,15,.,TRBV19,CASSVTGANTGELFF,TGTGCCAGTAGTGTGACAGGGGCGAACACCGGGGAGCTGTTTTTT